Given below is one TCR beta chain in context. Antigen specificity is unknown. This sample was taken from a study of shared clonotypes between healthy human individuals. Across the study: The cohort had two women and a few men, ages 18 to 49. The study's findings and limits: Memory subsets generally showed lower estimated richness than naive subsets.

The CDR3 is made up of 16 amino acids. Trimming cost V 2 bases and J 9 bases; bases outside gene matches: 13. From germline, CDR1 is MNHNS and CDR2 SASEGT. The protocol was immunoSEQ multiplex PCR, while the TCRdb copy is restricted to in-frame clones and leaves out a portion. The sample holds about 2.4 million clones, under 95% seen once. The receptor was isolated from a man between 18 and 29 years old in good health. Some clones in this sample may be carry-over from other donors' samples. The specimen was naive CD4+ T cells from PBMCs. Subset specified: CD45RA+ positively selected. The V and J genes are TRBV6-1 and TRBJ2-1; TRBD2 matches 7 bases. CDR3 DNA: TGTGCCAGCAGTGAACCCACGGCGGGAGTGGAGGGTGAGCAGTTCTTC. The encoded protein is CASSEPTAGVEGEQFF.